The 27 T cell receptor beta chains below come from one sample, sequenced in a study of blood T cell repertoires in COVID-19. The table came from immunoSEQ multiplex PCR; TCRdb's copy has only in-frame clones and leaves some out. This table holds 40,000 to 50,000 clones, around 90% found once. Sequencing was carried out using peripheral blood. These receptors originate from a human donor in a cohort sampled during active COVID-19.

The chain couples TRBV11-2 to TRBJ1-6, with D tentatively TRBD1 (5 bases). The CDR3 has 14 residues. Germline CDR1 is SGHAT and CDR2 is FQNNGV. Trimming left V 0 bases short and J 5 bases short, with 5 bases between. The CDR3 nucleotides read TGTGCCAGCAGCTTAGACAGGGATAATTCACCCCTCCACTTT. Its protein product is CASSLDRDNSPLHF.

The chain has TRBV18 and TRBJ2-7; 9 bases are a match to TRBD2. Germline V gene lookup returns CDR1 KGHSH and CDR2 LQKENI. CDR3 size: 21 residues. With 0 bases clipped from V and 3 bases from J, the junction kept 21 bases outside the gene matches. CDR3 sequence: CASSPPTFQTVNSGSIYEQYF. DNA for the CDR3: TGTGCCAGCTCACCACCGACCTTTCAGACTGTAAATAGCGGGAGTATCTACGAGCAGTACTTC. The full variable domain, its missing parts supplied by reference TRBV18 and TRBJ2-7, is NAGVMQNPRHLVRRRGQEARLRCSPMKGHSHVYWYRQLPEEGLKFMVYLQKENIIDESGMPKERFSAEFPKEGPSILRIQQVVRGDSAAYFCASSPPTFQTVNSGSIYEQYFGPGTRLTVT.

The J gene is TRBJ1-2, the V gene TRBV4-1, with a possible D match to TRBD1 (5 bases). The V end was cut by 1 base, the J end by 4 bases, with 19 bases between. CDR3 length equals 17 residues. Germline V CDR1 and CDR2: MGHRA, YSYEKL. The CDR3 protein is CASSQGLGESFGYGYTF. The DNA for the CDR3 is TGCGCCAGCAGCCAAGGACTAGGGGAATCTTTTGGCTATGGCTACACCTTC.

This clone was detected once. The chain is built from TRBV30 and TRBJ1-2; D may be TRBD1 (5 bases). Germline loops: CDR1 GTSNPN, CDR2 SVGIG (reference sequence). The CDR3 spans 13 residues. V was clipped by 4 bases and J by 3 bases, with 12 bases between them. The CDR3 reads CAWTGKWDYGYTF. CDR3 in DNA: TGTGCCTGGACAGGGAAGTGGGACTATGGCTACACCTTC.

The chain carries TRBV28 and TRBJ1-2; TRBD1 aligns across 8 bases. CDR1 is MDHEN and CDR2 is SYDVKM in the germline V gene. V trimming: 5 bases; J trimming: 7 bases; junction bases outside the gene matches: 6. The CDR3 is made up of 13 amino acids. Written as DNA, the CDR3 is TGTGCCAGCAGTGCTCAGGGGGCGCGTGGCTACACCTTC. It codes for CASSAQGARGYTF.

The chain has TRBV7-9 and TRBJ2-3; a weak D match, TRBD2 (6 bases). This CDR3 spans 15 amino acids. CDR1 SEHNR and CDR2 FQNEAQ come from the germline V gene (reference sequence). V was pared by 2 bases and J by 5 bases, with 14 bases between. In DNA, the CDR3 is TGTGCCAGCAGCTTACTTACGGGAGTGATAGATACGCAGTATTTT. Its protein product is CASSLLTGVIDTQYF. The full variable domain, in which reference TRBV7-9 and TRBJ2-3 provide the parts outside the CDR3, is DTGVSQNPRHKITKRGQNVTFRCDPISEHNRLYWYRQTLGQGPEFLTYFQNEAQLEKSRLLSDRFSAERPKGSFSTLEIQRTEQGDSAMYLCASSLLTGVIDTQYFGPGTRLTVL.

The CDR3 nucleotides are TGTGCCAGAACAGGGAGTGGGGCCAACGTCCTGACTTTC. Translated: CARTGSGANVLTF. The V gene is TRBV2, the J gene TRBJ2-6; D might be TRBD1 (6 bases). The germline V gene has CDR1 SNHLY and CDR2 FYNNEI. This CDR3 comprises 13 residues. V lost 9 bases and J lost 3, with 9 bases in between.

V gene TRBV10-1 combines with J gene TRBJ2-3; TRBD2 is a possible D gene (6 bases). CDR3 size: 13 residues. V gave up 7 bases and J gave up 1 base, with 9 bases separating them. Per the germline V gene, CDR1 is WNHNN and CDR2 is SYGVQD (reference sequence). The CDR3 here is CASTGDRTDTQYF. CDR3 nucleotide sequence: TGCGCCAGCACGGGGGATCGCACAGATACGCAGTATTTT.

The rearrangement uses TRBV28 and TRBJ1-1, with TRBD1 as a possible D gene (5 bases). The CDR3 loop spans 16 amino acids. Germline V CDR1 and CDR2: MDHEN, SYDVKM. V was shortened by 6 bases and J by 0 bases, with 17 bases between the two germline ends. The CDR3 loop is CASRPPGGGMNTEAFF. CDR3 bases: TGTGCCAGCAGGCCCCCGGGCGGGGGGATGAACACTGAAGCTTTCTTT.

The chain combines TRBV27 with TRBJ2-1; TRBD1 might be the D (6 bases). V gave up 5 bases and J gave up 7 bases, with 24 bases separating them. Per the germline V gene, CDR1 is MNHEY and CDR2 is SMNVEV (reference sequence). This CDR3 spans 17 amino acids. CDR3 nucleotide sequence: TGTGCCAGCAGTCCTCCCCCACAGGGAAGTGTTCGGAATGAGCAGTTCTTC. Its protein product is CASSPPPQGSVRNEQFF.

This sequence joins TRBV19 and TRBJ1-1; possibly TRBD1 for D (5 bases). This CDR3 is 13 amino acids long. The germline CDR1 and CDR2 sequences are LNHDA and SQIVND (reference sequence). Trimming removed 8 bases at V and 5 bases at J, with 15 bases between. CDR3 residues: CASFHRGGTEAFF. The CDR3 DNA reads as TGTGCCAGTTTCCACCGGGGGGGGACTGAAGCTTTCTTT.

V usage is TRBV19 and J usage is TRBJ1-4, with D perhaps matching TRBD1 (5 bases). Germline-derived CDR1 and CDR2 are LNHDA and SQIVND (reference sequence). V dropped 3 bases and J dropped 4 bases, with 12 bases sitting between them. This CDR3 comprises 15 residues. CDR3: CASSILGRDNEKLFF. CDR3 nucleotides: TGTGCCAGTAGTATTTTGGGGCGCGATAATGAAAAACTGTTTTTT.

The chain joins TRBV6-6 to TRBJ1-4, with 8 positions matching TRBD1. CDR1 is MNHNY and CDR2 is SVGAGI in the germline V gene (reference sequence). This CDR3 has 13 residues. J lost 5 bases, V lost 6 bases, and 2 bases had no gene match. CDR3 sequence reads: CASSRGQNEKLFF. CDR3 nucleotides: TGTGCCAGCAGCAGGGGGCAGAATGAAAAACTGTTTTTT.

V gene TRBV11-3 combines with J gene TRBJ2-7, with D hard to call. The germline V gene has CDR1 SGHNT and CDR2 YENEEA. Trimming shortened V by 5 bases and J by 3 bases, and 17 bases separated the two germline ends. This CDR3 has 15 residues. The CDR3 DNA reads TGTGCCAGCAGCCTCTCTCAGTCCGCAGGCTACGAGCAGTACTTC. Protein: CASSLSQSAGYEQYF.

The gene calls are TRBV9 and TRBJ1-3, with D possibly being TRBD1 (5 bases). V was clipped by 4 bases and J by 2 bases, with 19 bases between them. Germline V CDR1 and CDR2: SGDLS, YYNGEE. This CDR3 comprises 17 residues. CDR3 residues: CASSPRGVAGTGNTIYF. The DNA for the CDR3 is TGTGCCAGCAGCCCCCGGGGGGTGGCAGGGACTGGAAACACCATATATTTT.

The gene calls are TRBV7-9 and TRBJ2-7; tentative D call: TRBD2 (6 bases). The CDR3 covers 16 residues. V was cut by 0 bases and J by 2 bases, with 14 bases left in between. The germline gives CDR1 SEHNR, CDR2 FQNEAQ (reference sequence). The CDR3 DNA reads TGTGCCAGCAGCTTAGCGCGGGGAGGTCTTACCTACGAGCAGTACTTC. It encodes CASSLARGGLTYEQYF.

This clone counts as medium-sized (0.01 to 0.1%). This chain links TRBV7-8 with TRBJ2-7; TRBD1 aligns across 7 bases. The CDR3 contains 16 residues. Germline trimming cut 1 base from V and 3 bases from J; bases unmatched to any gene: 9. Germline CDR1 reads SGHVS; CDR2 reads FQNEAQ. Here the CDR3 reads CASSLVFGTAIYEQYF. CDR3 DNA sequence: TGTGCCAGCAGCTTAGTTTTCGGGACAGCAATCTACGAGCAGTACTTC.

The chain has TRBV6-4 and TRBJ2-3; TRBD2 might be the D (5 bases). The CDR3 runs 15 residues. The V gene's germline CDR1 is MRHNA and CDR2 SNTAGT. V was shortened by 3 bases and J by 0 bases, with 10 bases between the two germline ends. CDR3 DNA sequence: TGTGCCAGCAGTGAGACTACCTCTAGCACAGATACGCAGTATTTT. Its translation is CASSETTSSTDTQYF.

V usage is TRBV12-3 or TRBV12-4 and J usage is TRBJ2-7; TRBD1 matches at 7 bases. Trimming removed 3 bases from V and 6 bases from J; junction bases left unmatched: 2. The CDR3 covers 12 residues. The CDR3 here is CASSFDRAEQYF. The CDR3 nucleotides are TGTGCCAGCAGTTTCGACAGGGCCGAGCAGTACTTC.

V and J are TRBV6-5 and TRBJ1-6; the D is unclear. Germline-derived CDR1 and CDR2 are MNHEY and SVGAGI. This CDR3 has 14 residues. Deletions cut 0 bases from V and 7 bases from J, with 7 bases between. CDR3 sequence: CASSYSNRNSPLHF. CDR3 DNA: TGTGCCAGCAGTTACTCCAACAGAAATTCACCCCTCCACTTT.

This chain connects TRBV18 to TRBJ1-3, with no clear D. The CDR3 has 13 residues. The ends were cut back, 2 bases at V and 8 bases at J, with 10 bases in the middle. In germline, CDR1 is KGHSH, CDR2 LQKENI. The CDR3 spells CASSPWETDTIYF. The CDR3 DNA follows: TGTGCCAGCTCACCATGGGAGACGGACACCATATATTTT.

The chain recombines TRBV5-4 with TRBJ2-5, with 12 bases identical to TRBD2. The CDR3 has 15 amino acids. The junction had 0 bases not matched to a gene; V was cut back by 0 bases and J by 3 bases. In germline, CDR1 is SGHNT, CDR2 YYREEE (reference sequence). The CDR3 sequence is CASSLGLAGEETQYF. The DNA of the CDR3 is TGTGCCAGCAGCTTGGGACTAGCGGGAGAAGAGACCCAGTACTTC.

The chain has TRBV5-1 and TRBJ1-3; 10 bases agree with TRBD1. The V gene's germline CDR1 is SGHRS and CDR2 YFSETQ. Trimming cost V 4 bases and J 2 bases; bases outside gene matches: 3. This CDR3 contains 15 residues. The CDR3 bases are TGCGCCAGCAGCGGGGACAGGGGCGCTGGAAACACCATATATTTT. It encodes CASSGDRGAGNTIYF.

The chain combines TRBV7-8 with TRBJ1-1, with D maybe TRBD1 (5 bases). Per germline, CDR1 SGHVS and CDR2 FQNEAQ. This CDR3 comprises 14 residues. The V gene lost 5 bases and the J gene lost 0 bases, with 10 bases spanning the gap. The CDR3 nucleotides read TGTGCCAGCAGCGCACACAGGATGAACACTGAAGCTTTCTTT. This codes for CASSAHRMNTEAFF.

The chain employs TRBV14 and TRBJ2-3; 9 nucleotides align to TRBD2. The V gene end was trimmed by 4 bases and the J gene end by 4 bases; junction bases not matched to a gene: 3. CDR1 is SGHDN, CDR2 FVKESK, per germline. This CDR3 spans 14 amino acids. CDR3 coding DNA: TGTGCCAGCAGCCGGACTAGCGTCGCAGATACGCAGTATTTT. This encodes CASSRTSVADTQYF.

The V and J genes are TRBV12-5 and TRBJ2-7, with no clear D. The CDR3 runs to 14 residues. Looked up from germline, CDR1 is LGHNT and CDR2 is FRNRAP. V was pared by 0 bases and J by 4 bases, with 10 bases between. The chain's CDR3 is CASGLVAPRYEQYF. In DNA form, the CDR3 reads TGTGCTAGTGGTTTGGTGGCCCCTCGTTACGAGCAGTACTTC.

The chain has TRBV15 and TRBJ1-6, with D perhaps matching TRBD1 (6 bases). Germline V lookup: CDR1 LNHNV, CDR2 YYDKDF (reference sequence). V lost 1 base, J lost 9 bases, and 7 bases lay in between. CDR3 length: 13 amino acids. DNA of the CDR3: TGTGCCACCAGCAGAGGAGGGGGTTCACCCCTCCACTTT. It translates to CATSRGGGSPLHF. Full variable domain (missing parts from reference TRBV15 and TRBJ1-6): DAMVIQNPRYQVTQFGKPVTLSCSQTLNHNVMYWYQQKSSQAPKLLFHYYDKDFNNEADTPDNFQSRRPNTSFCFLDIRSPGLGDTAMYLCATSRGGGSPLHFGNGTRLTVT.